The 15 T cell receptor beta chains given below trace back to one sample, sequenced in a study of OX40 agonist ivuxolimab in advanced cancers. TCRdb keeps only in-frame clones here, not all; method: immunoSEQ multiplex PCR. The data show approximately 51,000 clones, 60% to 80% seen once. Sequencing used CD4+ or CD8+ T cells sorted from blood, obtained in a trial of the OX40 agonist ivuxolimab. Receptors were obtained from an adult with an advanced solid tumor such as melanoma, head and neck, liver or kidney cancer.

This clone was observed a handful of times. The chain employs TRBV30 and TRBJ1-1; D not resolved. The germline V gene encodes CDR1 GTSNPN and CDR2 SVGIG (reference sequence). The CDR3 covers 12 residues. Between the trimmed V and J ends, which lost 2 bases and 8 bases, there was a span of 12 bases. For the CDR3, the DNA is TGTGCCTGGAGTCTTTCGGCGGGAGAAGCTTTCTTT. Protein product: CAWSLSAGEAFF.

The chain couples TRBV28 to TRBJ1-2; D might be TRBD1 (6 bases). CDR3 size: 16 residues. In germline, CDR1 is MDHEN, CDR2 SYDVKM. Trimming cost V 5 bases and J 1 base, with 17 bases left between them. The CDR3 region is CASSPRTGKGNYGYTF. The CDR3 coding sequence is TGTGCCAGCAGTCCTAGAACAGGGAAGGGTAACTATGGCTACACCTTC.

The genes are TRBV2 and TRBJ1-1; D remains unclear. This CDR3 region has 13 residues. Germline V lookup: CDR1 SNHLY, CDR2 FYNNEI. The V end lost 5 bases, the J end lost 1 base, and 8 bases lay between the germline ends. The CDR3 DNA is TGTGCCAGCAGTTCCACAGAGAACACTGAAGCTTTCTTT. Amino acid sequence: CASSSTENTEAFF.

In DNA form, the CDR3 reads TGTGCCAGCAGGAACCCATTTAGCGGGAGTTCGATTAATGAGCAGTTCTTC. This sequence encodes CASRNPFSGSSINEQFF. The chain carries TRBV7-6 and TRBJ2-1; 9 nucleotides match TRBD2. The J segment lost 7 bases and the V segment lost 6 bases, leaving 16 bases of the junction unmatched. CDR1 is SGHVS and CDR2 is FNYEAQ in the germline V gene. This CDR3 comprises 17 residues.

J is TRBJ2-2 and V is TRBV10-1, with TRBD1 matching over 7 bases. V lost 0 bases, J lost 0 bases, and 1 base stayed unmatched. The CDR3 is 16 amino acids. CDR1 and CDR2 (germline): WNHNN, SYGVQD (reference sequence). CDR3 nucleotides: TGCGCCAGCAGTGAGTCAGGACAGGCGAACACCGGGGAGCTGTTTTTT. Translating gives CASSESGQANTGELFF.

The chain couples TRBV2 to TRBJ2-2, with 8 positions matching TRBD1. Germline V gene data show CDR1 as SNHLY and CDR2 as FYNNEI. This CDR3 comprises 15 residues. Trimming at V came to 6 bases and at J to 5 bases, leaving 8 bases not matched to a gene. CDR3 nucleotides: TGTGCCAGCAGCCAGGACAGGGTCCCGACCGGGGAGCTGTTTTTT. It encodes CASSQDRVPTGELFF.

This rearrangement joins TRBV5-1 to TRBJ2-7; 8 bases align to TRBD2. V shed 4 bases and J 2 bases; nucleotides not matched to a gene: 2. The CDR3 consists of 13 residues. CDR1 is SGHRS and CDR2 is YFSETQ in the germline V gene. CDR3 DNA sequence: TGCGCCAGCAGCCCGGGACTAGCCTACGAGCAGTACTTC. Protein product: CASSPGLAYEQYF.

The V call is TRBV9, the J call TRBJ1-2, with a tentative D call TRBD1 (5 bases). CDR1 SGDLS and CDR2 YYNGEE come from the germline V gene. CDR3 length equals 13 residues. Trimming stripped 0 bases from V and 4 bases from J, with 7 bases between. The CDR3 reads CASSVAGGYGYTF. For the CDR3, the DNA is TGTGCCAGCAGCGTAGCCGGGGGCTATGGCTACACCTTC.

This CDR3 reads CASSLSQGNEKLFF. CDR3 nucleotides: TGTGCCAGCAGCCTTTCCCAGGGTAATGAAAAACTGTTTTTT. The J gene is TRBJ1-4, the V gene TRBV11-2; a possible D gene is TRBD1 (5 bases). CDR1 is SGHAT and CDR2 is FQNNGV in the germline V gene. CDR3 length: 14 amino acids. The V and J ends lost 5 bases and 4 bases respectively, with 11 bases between them.

This chain connects TRBV10-1 to TRBJ2-3; TRBD2 aligns across 7 bases. Germline V gene lookup returns CDR1 WNHNN and CDR2 SYGVQD (reference sequence). The length of the CDR3 is 15 residues. The trim removed 4 bases at V and 0 bases at J, leaving 4 bases unmatched. The CDR3 region is CASSAGRESTDTQYF. The CDR3 nucleotides are TGCGCCAGCAGTGCCGGGCGGGAGAGCACAGATACGCAGTATTTT.

This rearrangement joins TRBV15 to TRBJ2-1, with 10 nucleotides matching TRBD2. The CDR3 contains 18 residues. CDR1 is LNHNV and CDR2 is YYDKDF in the germline V gene (reference sequence). V dropped 3 bases and J dropped 2; count of bases not matched to a gene: 10. CDR3 DNA: TGTGCCACCAGCAGTGCATTTACGGGACTAGCGACCTACAATGAGCAGTTCTTC. Amino acid sequence: CATSSAFTGLATYNEQFF.

This clone was seen ten or more times. The chain uses TRBV6-5 and TRBJ1-5, with 7 bases lining up with TRBD1. Unmatched junction bases numbered 6, after V lost 3 bases and J lost 1 base. In germline, CDR1 is MNHEY, CDR2 SVGAGI. CDR3 length: 16 residues. CDR3 sequence reads: CASSYRGTASNQPQHF. CDR3 nucleotides: TGTGCCAGCAGTTATCGTGGGACAGCAAGCAATCAGCCCCAGCATTTT.

In this sample, this clone turned up once. The genes are TRBV18 and TRBJ2-2, with D hard to call. The V gene's germline CDR1 is KGHSH and CDR2 LQKENI. The CDR3 has 15 residues. V lost 3 bases and J 0 bases, leaving 8 bases between the germline ends. The CDR3 bases are TGTGCCAGCTCACCGGGCGGCGCGAACACCGGGGAGCTGTTTTTT. Its translation: CASSPGGANTGELFF.

V usage is TRBV10-3 and J usage is TRBJ2-5; 10 bases map to TRBD2. In germline, CDR1 is ENHRY, CDR2 SYGVKD. V lost 3 bases to trimming and J lost 5 bases; unmatched junction nucleotides: 15. The CDR3 totals 18 residues. The CDR3 protein is CAISDLSSTSGMGETQYF. The CDR3 region has the DNA TGTGCCATCAGTGACCTGTCCTCCACTAGCGGGATGGGGGAGACCCAGTACTTC.

The chain has TRBV5-1 and TRBJ1-2, with D possibly matching TRBD1 (5 bases). CDR1 and CDR2 (germline): SGHRS, YFSETQ. Trimming pared 3 bases from V and 4 bases from J, leaving 22 bases between. The CDR3 runs to 17 residues. The CDR3 region is CASSSSTMIGASYGYTF. CDR3 in DNA: TGCGCCAGCAGCTCCTCTACCATGATCGGGGCCTCCTATGGCTACACCTTC. Variable domain in full (rest from reference TRBV5-1 and TRBJ1-2): KAGVTQTPRYLIKTRGQQVTLSCSPISGHRSVSWYQQTPGQGLQFLFEYFSETQRNKGNFPGRFSGRQFSNSRSEMNVSTLELGDSALYLCASSSSTMIGASYGYTFGSGTRLTVV.